This T cell receptor beta chain was profiled in a study of human versus mouse CDR3 diversity and MHC coevolution. Study-wide results and caveats: Human T cells were selected on 5 to 7 MHC II alleles. Two of the three human donors had the lowest clonal inequality.

CDR1 is MNHNS, CDR2 SASEGT, per germline. V lost 2 bases and J lost 4, with 8 bases in between. The CDR3 loop spans 13 amino acids. This clone was counted once. What it recognizes is unknown. Naive CD4 T cells, CD45RO-negative and CD62L-positive, were flow-sorted from PBMCs. Some clones are missing from TCRdb's copy, which holds only in-frame ones; the method was immunoSEQ multiplex PCR. The sample includes about 81,000 clones, around 93% of them seen just once. The TCR originated in a person aged 30 to 70 in good health. Sequenced sample: naive CD4+ T cells from blood. Subset defined: CD45RO-negative CD62L-positive naive CD4 T cells. The V call is TRBV6-1, the J call TRBJ1-2; D uncertain. The CDR3 loop is CASSEKYLYGYTF. The DNA for the CDR3 is TGTGCCAGCAGTGAAAAATATCTCTATGGCTACACCTTC.